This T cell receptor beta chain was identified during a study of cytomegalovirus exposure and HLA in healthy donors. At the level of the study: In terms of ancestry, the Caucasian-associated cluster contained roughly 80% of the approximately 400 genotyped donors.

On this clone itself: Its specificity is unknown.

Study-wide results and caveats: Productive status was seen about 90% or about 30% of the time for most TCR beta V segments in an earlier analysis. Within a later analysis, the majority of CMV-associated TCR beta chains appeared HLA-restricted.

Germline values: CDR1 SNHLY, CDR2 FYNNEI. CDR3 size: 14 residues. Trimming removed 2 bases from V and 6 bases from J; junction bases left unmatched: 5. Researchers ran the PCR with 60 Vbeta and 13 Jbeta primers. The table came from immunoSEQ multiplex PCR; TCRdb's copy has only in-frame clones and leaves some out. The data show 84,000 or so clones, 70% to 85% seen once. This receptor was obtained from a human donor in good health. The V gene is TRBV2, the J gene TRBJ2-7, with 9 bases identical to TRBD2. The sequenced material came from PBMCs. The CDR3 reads CASSEISGGCEQYF. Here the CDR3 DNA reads TGTGCCAGCAGTGAAATTAGCGGGGGATGCGAGCAGTACTTC.